This T cell receptor beta chain was documented in a study of metastatic and nonmetastatic thyroid tumors. Across the whole study: Repertoire data that came from the blood and tumor or nodule tissue of malignant and benign thyroid patients were compared.

Ten or more counts support this clone. Its antigen remains unknown. This same CDR3 is encoded by further DNA sequences in the sample. Nobody among the patients had been given any treatment before thyroid surgery. The study's findings and limits: Malignant thyroid tumors reportedly had TCR beta diversity that was significantly higher than in benign nodules, in blood and tumor.

In the study's own analysis: Using the CDR3 differences seen across clinicopathological groups, the authors built a distant-metastasis classifier for papillary thyroid cancer, which was meant to discriminate distant-metastatic patients. TCRdb re-analyzed the PCR reads using MiXCR. None of the V and J calls come from the authors' own analysis; TCRdb made them. The data show about 59,000 clones, with 15% to 20% seen just once and roughly a tenth held by the top ten. Sequenced: blood. The sequence was collected from a male donor with papillary thyroid cancer or a benign thyroid nodule (not recorded which). Some clones in this sample may be carry-over from other donors' samples.

The CDR3: CATRSAADNQPQHF. The DNA for the CDR3 is TGTGCCACCAGATCGGCAGCGGATAATCAGCCCCAGCATTTT. J is TRBJ1-5 and V is TRBV10-3; D not resolved. The CDR3 spans 14 residues. Looked up from germline, CDR1 is ENHRY and CDR2 is SYGVKD. Trimming removed 10 bases from V and 4 bases from J, with 17 bases in between.